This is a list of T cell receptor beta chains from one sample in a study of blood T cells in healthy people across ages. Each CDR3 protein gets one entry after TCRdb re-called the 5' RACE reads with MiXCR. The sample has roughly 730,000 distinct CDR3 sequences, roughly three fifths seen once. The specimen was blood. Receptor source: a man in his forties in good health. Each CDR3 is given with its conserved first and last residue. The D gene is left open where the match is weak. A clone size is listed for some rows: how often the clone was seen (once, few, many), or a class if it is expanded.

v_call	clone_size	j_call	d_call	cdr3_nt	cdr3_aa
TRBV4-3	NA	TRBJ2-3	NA	TGCGCCAGCAGCCAAGAATCTGGGGGCGCAGATACGCAGTATTTT	CASSQESGGADTQYF
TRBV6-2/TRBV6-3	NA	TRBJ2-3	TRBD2	TGTGCCAGCAGTGGCCGGGAGGGTACCACTTATACGCAGTATTTT	CASSGREGTTYTQYF
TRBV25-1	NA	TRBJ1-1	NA	TGTGCCAGCAGTGAATATTCCTTATCCGGGGGGAGCGGATTTAACACTGAAGCTTTCTTT	CASSEYSLSGGSGFNTEAFF
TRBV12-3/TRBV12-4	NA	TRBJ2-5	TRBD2	TGTGCCAGCACTAGAGGGAGCGGGAGGGCCTACAAGCAGTACTTC	CASTRGSGRAYKQYF
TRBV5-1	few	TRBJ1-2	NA	TGCGCCAGCAGCTTGGATCCGGGTTTGGACTACACCTTC	CASSLDPGLDYTF
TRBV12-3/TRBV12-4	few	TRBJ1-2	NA	TGTGCCAGCAGAAAGGACATCACCATAGGAGGCTACACCTTC	CASRKDITIGGYTF
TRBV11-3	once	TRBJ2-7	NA	TGTGCCAGCAGCCCACCCAGTCGGACTACCTACGAGCAGTACTTC	CASSPPSRTTYEQYF
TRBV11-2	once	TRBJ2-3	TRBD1	TGTGCCAGCAGCACCCGGGACAGCCAGGGTACGCAGTATTTT	CASSTRDSQGTQYF
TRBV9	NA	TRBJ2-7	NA	TGTGCCAGCAGCGTAGGGGGGGCGTCCCCCCGAGATTCCGAGCAGTACTTC	CASSVGGASPRDSEQYF
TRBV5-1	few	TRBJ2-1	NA	TGCGCCAGCAGCTTTTATCGGATGGAGAACTCCTACAATGAGCAGTTCTTC	CASSFYRMENSYNEQFF
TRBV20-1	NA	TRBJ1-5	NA	TGCAGTGCTAGAGCGGGGGCCTCGCCCCAGCATTTT	CSARAGASPQHF
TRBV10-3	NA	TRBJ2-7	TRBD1	TGCGCCATGAGAAACCGGGACAGCAATGGGCAGTACTTC	CAMRNRDSNGQYF
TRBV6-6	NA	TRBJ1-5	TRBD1	TGTGCCAGCAGATTGGGACAGGGGCCCCCCAATCAGCCCCAGCATTTT	CASRLGQGPPNQPQHF
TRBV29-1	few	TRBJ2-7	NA	TGCAGCGTTACCCAAACAGGGACCTACGAGCAGTACTTC	CSVTQTGTYEQYF
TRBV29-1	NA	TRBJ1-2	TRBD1	TGCAGCGTTGGTTCCGACAGGGAGGCTAACTATGGCTACACCTTC	CSVGSDREANYGYTF
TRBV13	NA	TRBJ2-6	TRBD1	TGTGCCAGCAGCCAGGGACAGTTGCCTGGGGCCAACGTCCTGACTTTC	CASSQGQLPGANVLTF
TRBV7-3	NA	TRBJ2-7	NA	TGTGCCAGCAGCCCCCAAGGGGCCGGTAACTACGAGCAGTACTTC	CASSPQGAGNYEQYF
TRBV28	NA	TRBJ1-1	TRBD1	TGCGCCAGCAGCTGGGCCGGGACAGGCTGGCAAAACACTGAAGCTTTCTTT	CASSWAGTGWQNTEAFF
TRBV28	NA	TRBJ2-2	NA	TGTGCCAGCAGGATAACAGGGACCGGGGAGCTGTTTTTT	CASRITGTGELFF
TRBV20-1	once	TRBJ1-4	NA	TGCAGTGCCCCAGCCTCGTCGACTGAAAAACTGTTTTTT	CSAPASSTEKLFF
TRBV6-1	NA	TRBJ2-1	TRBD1	TGTGCCAGCAGGACGACAGGGCTGCAATTCAATGAGCAGTTCTTC	CASRTTGLQFNEQFF
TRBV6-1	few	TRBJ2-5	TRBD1	TGTGCCAGCCGGATCACAGGGGGCTGGGAGACCCAGTACTTC	CASRITGGWETQYF
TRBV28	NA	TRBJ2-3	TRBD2	TGTGCCAGCAGTTTAGTCGGGGAGGGCCTTCGAGATACGCAGTATTTT	CASSLVGEGLRDTQYF
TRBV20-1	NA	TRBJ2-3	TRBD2	TGCAGTGCTAGAGAACAGCGGGGGACCCGGTATTTT	CSAREQRGTRYF
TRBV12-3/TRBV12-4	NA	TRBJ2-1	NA	TGTGCCAGCAGCCGCCAAGCCGGGACATCAATTTACAATGAGCAGTTCTTC	CASSRQAGTSIYNEQFF
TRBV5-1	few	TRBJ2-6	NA	TGCGCCAGCAGCCCCTTGCCCCGGGATGCGGCTGGGGCCAACGTCCTGACTTTC	CASSPLPRDAAGANVLTF
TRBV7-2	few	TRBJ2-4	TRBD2	TGTGCCAGCAGCTTTCTGACTAGCGGGAGTTCTGAGCAGTACTTC	CASSFLTSGSSEQYF
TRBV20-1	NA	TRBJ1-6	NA	TGCAGTGCCCTGGGGGGCGTACCTAATTCACCCCTCCACTTT	CSALGGVPNSPLHF
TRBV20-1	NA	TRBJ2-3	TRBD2	TGCAGTGCTAGGAAACTAGCGGGAGTTCCCGATACGCAGTATTTT	CSARKLAGVPDTQYF